One sample yielded the 6 T cell receptor beta chains listed below, sequenced in a study of T cell repertoires in cytomegalovirus infection. TCRdb reprocessed the reads via MiXCR and lists one record per CDR3 protein. The sample consists of about 490,000 distinct CDR3 sequences, more than 15% of them appearing once. Sequencing used CD8+ T cells from PBMCs. The source is a human donor in good health (CMV status not recorded). Some clones in this sample may be carry-over from other donors' samples.

The J gene is TRBJ2-7, the V gene TRBV19, with 9 positions matching TRBD1. Germline V gene sequence: CDR1 LNHDA, CDR2 SQIVND (reference sequence). V shed 5 bases and J 3 bases; nucleotides not matched to a gene: 11. CDR3 length: 16 residues. CDR3 nucleotides: TGTGCCAGTAGTGCTAGTTTGACAGGGGGAATCTACGAGCAGTACTTC. Its translation is CASSASLTGGIYEQYF.

The chain uses TRBV12-3 or TRBV12-4 and TRBJ1-5; no reliable D call. This CDR3 has 17 residues. V lost 5 bases and J lost 0, with 17 bases in between. CDR3: CASSIYPTGDSNQPQHF. The CDR3 DNA is TGTGCCAGCAGTATTTACCCGACGGGAGATAGCAATCAGCCCCAGCATTTT.

There are a few counts of this clonotype. The rearrangement joins TRBV27 to TRBJ2-2; no definite D call. Trimming removed 4 bases at V and 4 bases at J, with 4 bases between. The CDR3 runs to 12 residues. Germline values: CDR1 MNHEY, CDR2 SMNVEV (reference sequence). DNA of the CDR3: TGTGCCAGCAGTTCCGTCACCGGGGAGCTGTTTTTT. Translated, it gives CASSSVTGELFF.

This clonotype showed up just a few times. The chain recombines TRBV6-5 with TRBJ1-1, with a tentative D call TRBD1 (6 bases). The CDR3 length is 13 residues. Germline V gene data show CDR1 as MNHEY and CDR2 as SVGAGI. V lost 6 bases to trimming and J lost 6 bases, with 14 bases between them. CDR3 in DNA: TGTGCCAGCAGCCTGGACAGTCCCCCTGAAGCTTTCTTT. Amino acids: CASSLDSPPEAFF.

This clonotype came up many times. The chain carries TRBV5-6 and TRBJ1-1; D remains ambiguous. The CDR3 contains 15 residues. V was pared by 0 bases and J by 3 bases, with 12 bases between. Germline CDR1 is SGHDT and CDR2 is YYEEEE. The CDR3 is CASSLVKPVDTEAFF. The CDR3 nucleotides read TGTGCCAGCAGCTTGGTAAAGCCGGTGGACACTGAAGCTTTCTTT.

This clonotype was counted ten times or more. V gene TRBV11-1 combines with J gene TRBJ2-3; 8 bases are a match to TRBD1. Per germline, CDR1 SGHAT and CDR2 FQDESV (reference sequence). Trimming cost V 6 bases and J 4 bases; bases outside gene matches: 12. The CDR3 consists of 16 residues. This CDR3 reads CASRDFQGARADTQYF. CDR3 nucleotides: TGTGCCAGCAGGGATTTCCAGGGGGCGCGTGCAGATACGCAGTATTTT.